This TCR beta chain appears in the sequencing data of a study of blood T cell repertoires in COVID-19. Study summary: Italy, Spain and the United States were the sources of the convalescent and acute COVID-19 samples. Sources were T cells, B-cell-depleted T cells, or PBMCs; the material itself was cDNA or gDNA.

Sequencing was performed with immunoSEQ multiplex PCR; in TCRdb, only in-frame clones are kept and a portion is missing. Seen here are under 13,000 clones, approximately 82% observed once, and the top ten hold about 13%. J lost 1 base, V lost 5 bases, and 5 bases had no gene match. This CDR3 has 15 residues. Per germline, CDR1 SGHVS and CDR2 FNYEAQ. This receptor was identified in a human donor in a cohort sampled during active COVID-19. Input material: peripheral blood. The V call is TRBV7-6, the J call TRBJ2-1; 7 bases line up with TRBD2. CDR3 sequence reads: CASSQSGVSYNEQFF. The CDR3 DNA sequence: TGTGCCAGCAGCCAGAGCGGGGTTTCCTACAATGAGCAGTTCTTC.